One sample yielded the 29 T cell receptor beta chains listed below, sequenced in a study of blood T cell repertoires in COVID-19. Clones were read by immunoSEQ multiplex PCR, and TCRdb kept only the in-frame ones, dropping some. The repertoire holds 250,000 to 300,000 clones, with approximately 91% as singletons. Sequencing was done on a sample of peripheral blood. All receptors come from a woman younger than 45 with COVID-19, enrolled during active disease.

This chain joins TRBV24-1 and TRBJ2-3; possibly TRBD2 for D (6 bases). CDR3 length: 15 amino acids. Trimming took 1 base from V and 2 from J, leaving 9 bases between them. Germline V gene data show CDR1 as KGHDR and CDR2 as SFDVKD. CDR3 protein: CATSDLTSPTDTQYF. The DNA of the CDR3 is TGTGCCACCAGTGATTTAACTAGCCCCACAGATACGCAGTATTTT.

The V call is TRBV6-2 or TRBV6-3, the J call TRBJ2-5, with 8 nucleotides matching TRBD2. CDR1 and CDR2 (germline): MNHEY, SVGEGT. The J segment lost 5 bases and the V segment lost 5 bases, leaving 4 bases of the junction unmatched. This CDR3 spans 13 amino acids. CDR3 bases: TGTGCCAGCAGTCCAGCGGGAGTGGAGACCCAGTACTTC. This gives the protein CASSPAGVETQYF.

The chain is built from TRBV5-1 and TRBJ2-7; 13 nucleotides match TRBD2. Per germline, CDR1 SGHRS and CDR2 YFSETQ. V lost 4 bases to trimming and J lost 7 bases; unmatched junction nucleotides: 5. The CDR3 extends over 14 amino acids. CDR3 sequence: CASSLGLAGREQYF. The DNA of the CDR3 is TGCGCCAGCAGCCTGGGACTAGCGGGGAGAGAGCAGTACTTC.

CDR3 nucleotide sequence: TGCGCCAGCAGCCGACAGGTCGACACTGAAGCTTTCTTT. This codes for CASSRQVDTEAFF. This chain links TRBV5-1 with TRBJ1-1, with D possibly being TRBD1 (6 bases). The CDR3 runs to 13 residues. The V gene's germline CDR1 is SGHRS and CDR2 YFSETQ. V lost 4 bases and J 3 bases, leaving 10 bases between the germline ends.

This chain uses TRBV21-1 with TRBJ1-1; TRBD1, the table's D call, lacks a check against the DNA. TRBV21-1 is recorded as a pseudogene. This CDR3 spans 14 amino acids. CDR3 amino acids: CASSTDRAGTEAFF. DNA for the CDR3: TGTGCCAGCAGCACGGACAGGGCCGGCACTGAAGCTTTCTTT.

This rearrangement joins TRBV5-4 to TRBJ1-5, with TRBD1 as a possible D gene (6 bases). The germline gives CDR1 SGHNT, CDR2 YYREEE (reference sequence). V lost 4 bases, J lost 7 bases, and 15 bases lay in between. The CDR3 has 14 amino acids. The CDR3 DNA follows: TGTGCCAGCAGCGCAGGGGCCTCGGGCCAGCCCCAGCATTTT. Translation: CASSAGASGQPQHF.

The chain combines TRBV7-2 with TRBJ1-6, with D perhaps TRBD1 (5 bases). V dropped 1 base and J dropped 7 bases, with 8 bases sitting between them. Germline CDR1 reads SGHTA; CDR2 reads FQGNSA. The CDR3 has 14 amino acids. In nucleotides, the CDR3 is TGTGCCAGCAGCTTAGATGGGGGGAATTCACCCCTCCACTTT. It yields the protein CASSLDGGNSPLHF.

The chain uses TRBV28 and TRBJ2-3; no definite D call. The CDR3 runs 14 residues. CDR1 and CDR2 (germline): MDHEN, SYDVKM. With 6 bases removed from V and 0 bases from J, the gap between germline ends came to 10 bases. This CDR3 is CASSLLPSTDTQYF. CDR3 nucleotides: TGTGCCAGCAGCCTCCTCCCTAGCACAGATACGCAGTATTTT.

The chain is built from TRBV6-5 and TRBJ2-5; D possibly corresponds to TRBD1 (6 bases). This CDR3 comprises 14 residues. The germline V and J ends were trimmed by 7 bases and 0 bases, with 12 bases remaining between them. The V gene's germline CDR1 is MNHEY and CDR2 SVGAGI. CDR3 sequence: CASIGTTYQETQYF. The CDR3 bases are TGTGCCAGCATCGGGACAACGTACCAAGAGACCCAGTACTTC.

This chain links TRBV11-1 with TRBJ2-7; possibly TRBD1 for D (7 bases). Trimming took off 1 base at V and 6 bases at J, with 16 bases between the two ends. CDR1 SGHAT and CDR2 FQDESV come from the germline V gene (reference sequence). The CDR3 consists of 15 residues. The DNA for the CDR3 is TGTGCCAGCAGCTTAGTAGGCGGGACAGCGCTCGAGCAGTACTTC. This translates into CASSLVGGTALEQYF.

This clone was seen a single time. This chain connects TRBV2 to TRBJ2-1; 9 bases are shared with TRBD1. V shed 4 bases and J 2 bases; nucleotides not matched to a gene: 0. The CDR3 is 14 residues long. Germline loops: CDR1 SNHLY, CDR2 FYNNEI. The CDR3 region has the DNA TGTGCCAGCAGTGGACAGGGGGCCTACAATGAGCAGTTCTTC. Residues: CASSGQGAYNEQFF. Filled out from reference TRBV2 and TRBJ2-1, the complete variable domain reads EPEVTQTPSHQVTQMGQEVILRCVPISNHLYFYWYRQILGQKVEFLVSFYNNEISEKSEIFDDQFSVERPDGSNFTLKIRSTKLEDSAMYFCASSGQGAYNEQFFGPGTRLTVL.

This chain uses TRBV29-1 with TRBJ2-3; 13 nucleotides align to TRBD2. V shed 4 bases and J 0 bases; nucleotides not matched to a gene: 10. The germline V gene encodes CDR1 SQVTM and CDR2 ANQGSEA. The CDR3 totals 18 residues. The CDR3 region is CSVGLWTSGSTSTDTQYF. The CDR3 DNA is TGCAGCGTTGGACTCTGGACTAGCGGGAGTACTAGCACAGATACGCAGTATTTT.

This rearrangement joins TRBV7-6 to TRBJ2-3, with 11 bases matching TRBD2. The CDR3 is made up of 16 amino acids. The germline CDR1 and CDR2 sequences are SGHVS and FNYEAQ. After removal of 6 bases from V and 0 bases from J, the junction contained 5 bases not matched to a gene. The CDR3 DNA reads TGTGCCAGCAGACCGGGACTAGCGGCCAGCACAGATACGCAGTATTTT. Protein: CASRPGLAASTDTQYF.

The V call is TRBV30, the J call TRBJ1-4; 11 nucleotides match TRBD1. CDR3 length equals 16 residues. Germline V gene sequence: CDR1 GTSNPN, CDR2 SVGIG (reference sequence). V was clipped by 2 bases and J by 5 bases; unmatched bases: 7. CDR3 region: CAWSNPRDRGNEKLFF. CDR3 nucleotides: TGTGCCTGGAGTAACCCCCGGGACAGGGGGAATGAAAAACTGTTTTTT.

V gene TRBV6-6 combines with J gene TRBJ1-5, with D hard to call. CDR3 length: 15 residues. Germline V gives CDR1 MNHNY, CDR2 SVGAGI (reference sequence). The V gene lost 2 bases and the J gene lost 2 bases, with 10 bases spanning the gap. CDR3 region: CASSYEEGRNQPQHF. In nucleotides, the CDR3 is TGTGCCAGCAGTTACGAGGAGGGCCGCAATCAGCCCCAGCATTTT.

V is TRBV11-1 and J is TRBJ2-1; TRBD2 matches at 9 bases. Trimming at V came to 1 base and at J to 2 bases, leaving 3 bases not matched to a gene. The germline V gene has CDR1 SGHAT and CDR2 FQDESV (reference sequence). The CDR3 is 16 residues long. The CDR3 here is CASSLEAGGPYNEQFF. The CDR3 nucleotides are TGTGCCAGCAGCTTAGAAGCGGGAGGCCCCTACAATGAGCAGTTCTTC.

The chain links TRBV7-2 to TRBJ2-7; perhaps TRBD1 as D (5 bases). The V end lost 2 bases, the J end lost 6 bases, and 17 bases lay between the germline ends. The V gene's germline CDR1 is SGHTA and CDR2 FQGNSA. This CDR3 region has 15 residues. DNA of the CDR3: TGTGCCAGCAGCTTATTGAACCAGGGCGCGTCCGAGCAGTACTTC. This sequence encodes CASSLLNQGASEQYF.

This chain uses TRBV5-1 with TRBJ1-1; 12 nucleotides align to TRBD1. The CDR3 has 19 residues. V was pared by 3 bases and J by 7 bases, with 19 bases of the junction left unmatched. Germline loops: CDR1 SGHRS, CDR2 YFSETQ. This CDR3 is CASSSPPGQGASRENEAFF. The CDR3 coding sequence is TGCGCCAGCAGCTCACCACCGGGACAGGGGGCAAGTAGAGAGAATGAAGCTTTCTTT.

The chain recombines TRBV28 with TRBJ2-7, with D possibly being TRBD1 (6 bases). Trimming shortened V by 5 bases and J by 3 bases, and 17 bases separated the two germline ends. Per the germline V gene, CDR1 is MDHEN and CDR2 is SYDVKM. The CDR3 is 15 amino acids. The CDR3 sequence: CASSTPWTDNYEQYF. The CDR3, as DNA: TGTGCCAGCAGTACTCCTTGGACAGACAACTACGAGCAGTACTTC. The full variable domain, its missing parts supplied by reference TRBV28 and TRBJ2-7, is DVKVTQSSRYLVKRTGEKVFLECVQDMDHENMFWYRQDPGLGLRLIYFSYDVKMKEKGDIPEGYSVSREKKERFSLILESASTNQTSMYLCASSTPWTDNYEQYFGPGTRLTVT.

The chain is built from TRBV5-4 and TRBJ1-1; D is uncertain. CDR1 and CDR2 from the germline V gene are SGHNT and YYREEE (reference sequence). The ends were cut back, 0 bases at V and 1 base at J, with 7 bases in the middle. The CDR3 loop spans 14 amino acids. The CDR3 protein is CASSLEAGNTEAFF. CDR3 DNA sequence: TGTGCCAGCAGCTTGGAGGCGGGGAACACTGAAGCTTTCTTT.

This clone appeared once. The chain combines TRBV7-2 with TRBJ1-2; 7 bases agree with TRBD1. Germline V CDR1 and CDR2: SGHTA, FQGNSA. Germline trimming cut 5 bases from V and 8 bases from J; bases unmatched to any gene: 8. CDR3 length: 13 amino acids. The CDR3 nucleotides are TGTGCCAGCAGCGATCGACAGGGCTGGGGCTACACCTTC. Amino acid sequence: CASSDRQGWGYTF.

The chain links TRBV15 to TRBJ2-7; the D gene is possibly TRBD1 (5 bases). Germline V lookup: CDR1 LNHNV, CDR2 YYDKDF (reference sequence). CDR3 length equals 15 residues. Deletions cut 3 bases from V and 2 bases from J, with 14 bases between. The CDR3: CATSSLTDLPYEQYF. The CDR3 DNA sequence: TGTGCCACCAGCAGTTTGACAGACCTTCCCTACGAGCAGTACTTC. Full variable domain (remainder filled in from reference TRBV15 and TRBJ2-7): DAMVIQNPRYQVTQFGKPVTLSCSQTLNHNVMYWYQQKSSQAPKLLFHYYDKDFNNEADTPDNFQSRRPNTSFCFLDIRSPGLGDTAMYLCATSSLTDLPYEQYFGPGTRLTVT.

V gene TRBV5-6 combines with J gene TRBJ2-3; tentative D call: TRBD2 (5 bases). The V and J ends lost 6 bases and 2 bases respectively, with 13 bases between them. Germline V gene data show CDR1 as SGHDT and CDR2 as YYEEEE. This CDR3 is built from 14 residues. Written as DNA, the CDR3 is TGTGCCAGCATCAACTCGGGGTCCACAGATACGCAGTATTTT. This gives the protein CASINSGSTDTQYF.

V and J are TRBV29-1 and TRBJ2-3; the D gene is possibly TRBD2 (5 bases). This CDR3 has 14 residues. V was trimmed by 3 bases and J by 0 bases, leaving 10 bases between them. Germline values: CDR1 SQVTM, CDR2 ANQGSEA. This CDR3 is CSVDGISSTDTQYF. The CDR3 nucleotides read TGCAGCGTTGACGGGATATCTAGCACAGATACGCAGTATTTT.

V gene TRBV9 combines with J gene TRBJ1-1; D possibly corresponds to TRBD1 (5 bases). The germline V gene encodes CDR1 SGDLS and CDR2 YYNGEE. The CDR3 sequence is 14 residues long. V was trimmed by 0 bases and J by 2 bases, leaving 8 bases between them. CDR3 nucleotide sequence: TGTGCCAGCAGCGTAGGACAGCCCAACACTGAAGCTTTCTTT. Its protein is CASSVGQPNTEAFF.

The genes are TRBV25-1 and TRBJ2-2; 8 bases match TRBD1. Per the germline V gene, CDR1 is MGHDK and CDR2 is SYGVNS. V lost 4 bases and J lost 5; bases outside the gene matches: 6. This CDR3 is 15 amino acids long. The chain's CDR3 is CASSVGQGETGELFF. The CDR3 coding sequence is TGTGCCAGCAGTGTCGGACAGGGAGAAACCGGGGAGCTGTTTTTT.

This chain links TRBV18 with TRBJ1-5; 7 bases align to TRBD1. V dropped 9 bases and J dropped 2; count of bases not matched to a gene: 4. The CDR3 is made up of 13 amino acids. Looked up from germline, CDR1 is KGHSH and CDR2 is LQKENI. The CDR3 reads CASSTGGNQPQHF. DNA of the CDR3: TGTGCCAGTTCAACAGGGGGCAATCAGCCCCAGCATTTT.

The chain links TRBV28 to TRBJ2-6; a possible D gene is TRBD2 (6 bases). The CDR3 loop spans 16 amino acids. Germline values: CDR1 MDHEN, CDR2 SYDVKM. V lost 3 bases to trimming and J lost 2 bases, with 11 bases between them. CDR3 nucleotides: TGTGCCAGCAGTTTTGAGCGCGGGGCTGGGGCCAACGTCCTGACTTTC. Translating it yields CASSFERGAGANVLTF.

The chain links TRBV24-1 to TRBJ1-2; the match to TRBD1 covers 9 bases. The germline CDR1 and CDR2 sequences are KGHDR and SFDVKD. The CDR3 extends over 13 amino acids. V was pared by 3 bases and J by 5 bases, with 0 bases of the junction left unmatched. CDR3 bases: TGTGCCACCAGTGATGACAGGGGGTATGGCTACACCTTC. It encodes CATSDDRGYGYTF.